The 26 T cell receptor beta chains given below trace back to one sample, sequenced in a study of cytomegalovirus exposure and HLA in healthy donors. Primers included in the PCR were 60 Vbeta and 13 Jbeta primers. Using immunoSEQ multiplex PCR, the repertoire was profiled, and TCRdb retains in-frame clones only, with some absent. This sample has roughly 220,000 clones, with around 80% found just once. The sequencing input was PBMCs. The receptors shown here come from a man in his thirties or forties in good health and CMV-seronegative.

The chain combines TRBV7-9 with TRBJ2-5, with 7 bases identical to TRBD2. The assigned J gene may be wrong: the sequence end matches TRBJ2-7 better. This CDR3 is 13 amino acids long. The germline CDR1 and CDR2 sequences are SEHNR and FQNEAQ (reference sequence). CDR3 region: CASSQGLRYEQYF. CDR3 sequence (DNA): TGTGCCAGCAGCCAGGGACTACGCTACGAGCAGTACTTC.

The chain has TRBV7-8 and TRBJ2-1, with 8 positions matching TRBD2. Germline V gene sequence: CDR1 SGHVS, CDR2 FQNEAQ. V was pared by 5 bases and J by 0 bases, with 3 bases of the junction left unmatched. This CDR3 contains 15 residues. CDR3 amino acids: CASSPAGASYNEQFF. The CDR3 coding sequence is TGTGCCAGCAGCCCAGCGGGGGCCTCCTACAATGAGCAGTTCTTC.

The chain combines TRBV7-9 with TRBJ2-2, with TRBD1 matching over 12 bases. The CDR3 is made up of 17 amino acids. Per the germline V gene, CDR1 is SEHNR and CDR2 is FQNEAQ (reference sequence). V shed 5 bases, J shed 2 bases, and the junction held 6 bases outside the gene matches. For the CDR3, the DNA is TGTGCCAGCAGCAAGGGACAGGGGGCTGCTAACACCGGGGAGCTGTTTTTT. Its protein product is CASSKGQGAANTGELFF. The full variable domain, its missing parts supplied by reference TRBV7-9 and TRBJ2-2, is DTGVSQNPRHKITKRGQNVTFRCDPISEHNRLYWYRQTLGQGPEFLTYFQNEAQLEKSRLLSDRFSAERPKGSFSTLEIQRTEQGDSAMYLCASSKGQGAANTGELFFGEGSRLTVL.

The V call is TRBV28, the J call TRBJ2-1; D not resolved. This CDR3 region has 14 residues. CDR1 MDHEN and CDR2 SYDVKM come from the germline V gene. V was pared by 5 bases and J by 7 bases, with 15 bases between. The CDR3 nucleotides are TGTGCCAGCAGTCTAAGGCTGCTCGGGAATGAGCAGTTCTTC. Translated, it gives CASSLRLLGNEQFF.

This chain connects TRBV6-1 to TRBJ2-7; 7 nucleotides match TRBD2. The CDR3 contains 15 residues. The V gene end was trimmed by 8 bases and the J gene end by 0 bases; junction bases not matched to a gene: 10. Germline CDR1 reads MNHNS; CDR2 reads SASEGT. CDR3 loop: CASHRTGGSSYEQYF. CDR3 nucleotides: TGTGCCAGCCACCGGACGGGCGGGAGCTCCTACGAGCAGTACTTC.

About this clone itself: In the same sample, other DNA sequences code for this CDR3. The gene calls are TRBV2 and TRBJ1-5, with 12 bases lining up with TRBD1. From germline, CDR1 is SNHLY and CDR2 FYNNEI. The trim removed 6 bases at V and 2 bases at J, leaving 11 bases unmatched. The CDR3 is 18 amino acids. Here the CDR3 DNA reads TGTGCCAGCAGGGGGGGACAGGGGGCTCGAAAGGGCAATCAGCCCCAGCATTTT. Protein: CASRGGQGARKGNQPQHF.

Turning to this clone: Other DNA sequences in the same sample also yield this CDR3. V is TRBV5-1 and J is TRBJ2-1; the match to TRBD2 covers 9 bases. After removal of 2 bases from V and 4 bases from J, the junction contained 4 bases not matched to a gene. The CDR3 totals 15 residues. CDR1 is SGHRS and CDR2 is YFSETQ in the germline V gene. The CDR3 sequence is CASSLSGGSYNEQFF. The CDR3 coding sequence is TGCGCCAGCAGCTTAAGCGGGGGGTCTTACAATGAGCAGTTCTTC.

This clone has a handful of counts. V is TRBV6-1 and J is TRBJ1-4, with unresolved D. V was clipped by 3 bases and J by 10 bases, with 24 bases between them. CDR1 MNHNS and CDR2 SASEGT come from the germline V gene. This CDR3 comprises 17 residues. The CDR3 loop reads CASSEIPAGEGWGKLFF. As DNA, the CDR3 is TGTGCCAGCAGTGAGATTCCCGCGGGTGAGGGATGGGGAAAACTGTTTTTT.

The V and J genes are TRBV5-6 and TRBJ2-5; 7 positions match TRBD1. TRBJ2-7 explains the end of the DNA better; the J call may be wrong. Per the germline V gene, CDR1 is SGHDT and CDR2 is YYEEEE. CDR3 length: 15 residues. In DNA, the CDR3 is TGTGCCAGCAGCCTGGGACAGTCCGTGTCCTACGAGCAGTACTTC. Protein sequence: CASSLGQSVSYEQYF.

The chain links TRBV5-1 to TRBJ2-6, with D tentatively TRBD2 (5 bases). V was shortened by 0 bases and J by 0 bases, with 10 bases between the two germline ends. There are 17 residues in the CDR3. The germline V gene has CDR1 SGHRS and CDR2 YFSETQ. The CDR3 DNA reads TGCGCCAGCAGCTTGGGGTTGGGGAGCTCTGGGGCCAACGTCCTGACTTTC. It specifies CASSLGLGSSGANVLTF.

The rearrangement uses TRBV19 and TRBJ1-5; D gene uncertain. The CDR3 spans 13 residues. The V end lost 3 bases, the J end lost 5 bases, and 8 bases lay between the germline ends. Looked up from germline, CDR1 is LNHDA and CDR2 is SQIVND (reference sequence). DNA for the CDR3: TGTGCCAGTAGTATGGCAGGCTATCAGCCCCAGCATTTT. Translating it yields CASSMAGYQPQHF.

The chain joins TRBV19 to TRBJ2-7; 9 nucleotides line up with TRBD1. Germline V gene lookup returns CDR1 LNHDA and CDR2 SQIVND (reference sequence). The CDR3 has 16 residues. J lost 1 base, V lost 4 bases, and 8 bases had no gene match. The CDR3 sequence is CASSNLRGQGSYEQYF. The CDR3 DNA is TGTGCCAGTAGTAACCTCCGCGGACAGGGGTCCTACGAGCAGTACTTC.

This clone was seen only a few times. One end of the junction is discordant with germline, which a read error may explain. Written as DNA, the CDR3 is TGTTCCAGCAGCTTAGGACAGAGCTCCTATAATTCACCCCTCCACTTT. Protein: CSSSLGQSSYNSPLHF. The gene calls are TRBV7-9 and TRBJ1-6, with D possibly being TRBD1 (6 bases). CDR3 length: 16 amino acids. Germline CDR1 is SEHNR and CDR2 is FQNEAQ (reference sequence).

The V call is TRBV6-5, the J call TRBJ1-1; no firm D call. Germline assignment: CDR1 MNHEY and CDR2 SVGAGI. The ends were cut back, 7 bases at V and 0 bases at J, with 9 bases in the middle. This CDR3 comprises 13 residues. Here the CDR3 DNA reads TGTGCCAGCACCACCGAGATGAACACTGAAGCTTTCTTT. Its protein product is CASTTEMNTEAFF.

This chain connects TRBV28 to TRBJ2-3; 7 bases agree with TRBD1. Germline lookup yields CDR1 MDHEN and CDR2 SYDVKM. This CDR3 spans 15 amino acids. V was pared by 7 bases and J by 1 base, with 8 bases of the junction left unmatched. The CDR3 nucleotides read TGTGCCAGCACCCTCAGGGGGATCGGCACAGATACGCAGTATTTT. It encodes CASTLRGIGTDTQYF.

In its sample, this clone was seen once. The chain is built from TRBV25-1 and TRBJ2-3, with 8 positions matching TRBD1. V lost 5 bases to trimming and J lost 9 bases; unmatched junction nucleotides: 4. This CDR3 region has 12 residues. From germline, CDR1 is MGHDK and CDR2 SYGVNS. DNA for the CDR3: TGTGCCAGCAGTCTACACAGGGGGACGCAGTATTTT. Translating gives CASSLHRGTQYF.

The rearrangement joins TRBV9 to TRBJ1-2; D gene unclear. This CDR3 has 14 amino acids. Germline V gives CDR1 SGDLS, CDR2 YYNGEE. V lost 3 bases and J lost 4, with 13 bases in between. The CDR3 is CASSAPNSLYGYTF. The CDR3 DNA sequence: TGTGCCAGCAGCGCCCCCAACAGTCTCTATGGCTACACCTTC.

The J gene is TRBJ2-3, the V gene TRBV2; perhaps TRBD2 as D (5 bases). CDR1 and CDR2 from the germline V gene are SNHLY and FYNNEI. Trimming removed 4 bases at V and 4 bases at J, with 21 bases between. CDR3 size: 17 residues. CDR3 region: CASSVVEAVAPADTQYF. In DNA, the CDR3 is TGTGCCAGCAGTGTGGTCGAAGCGGTGGCACCGGCAGATACGCAGTATTTT.

The chain joins TRBV5-1 to TRBJ2-7; 8 bases are shared with TRBD1. With 0 bases clipped from V and 3 bases from J, the junction kept 5 bases outside the gene matches. The germline V gene encodes CDR1 SGHRS and CDR2 YFSETQ. CDR3 length: 15 residues. CDR3 coding DNA: TGCGCCAGCAGCTTGGGGGACAGGTTGGGCTACGAGCAGTACTTC. The encoded protein is CASSLGDRLGYEQYF.

The chain carries TRBV5-1 and TRBJ2-1, with D possibly being TRBD2 (6 bases). Germline assignment: CDR1 SGHRS and CDR2 YFSETQ. Trimming took off 7 bases at V and 7 bases at J, with 24 bases between the two ends. The CDR3 covers 16 residues. CDR3 DNA sequence: TGCGCCAGCTCTCGCGCGGCGGGGACGCCGGGGAATGAGCAGTTCTTC. Protein product: CASSRAAGTPGNEQFF. The variable domain in full, with the rest retrieved from reference TRBV5-1 and TRBJ2-1, is KAGVTQTPRYLIKTRGQQVTLSCSPISGHRSVSWYQQTPGQGLQFLFEYFSETQRNKGNFPGRFSGRQFSNSRSEMNVSTLELGDSALYLCASSRAAGTPGNEQFFGPGTRLTVL.

The chain links TRBV7-9 to TRBJ2-4; 8 nucleotides line up with TRBD1. J gave up 8 bases and V 3 bases, and 6 bases lay outside the gene matches. The CDR3 has 14 amino acids. Germline loops: CDR1 SEHNR, CDR2 FQNEAQ (reference sequence). The CDR3 nucleotides are TGTGCCAGCAGCTTGACAGGGGAAGGGCACATTCAGTACTTC. Its translation: CASSLTGEGHIQYF.

V usage is TRBV27 and J usage is TRBJ2-7; the match to TRBD2 covers 10 bases. CDR1 is MNHEY, CDR2 SMNVEV, per germline (reference sequence). V shed 6 bases, J shed 3 bases, and the junction held 8 bases outside the gene matches. The CDR3 extends over 15 amino acids. The CDR3 sequence: CASSFKRGGRYEQYF. The CDR3 nucleotides are TGTGCCAGCAGCTTCAAGCGGGGGGGCCGCTACGAGCAGTACTTC.

This clone showed up just a few times. CDR3 protein: CASSPTGTGQETQYF. For the CDR3, the DNA is TGTGCCAGCAGCCCAACCGGGACAGGGCAAGAGACCCAGTACTTC. This chain connects TRBV7-8 to TRBJ2-5; 9 bases line up with TRBD1. The V segment lost 5 bases and the J segment 2 bases; nucleotides outside the gene matches: 6. Germline V gene lookup returns CDR1 SGHVS and CDR2 FQNEAQ. CDR3 length equals 15 residues.

V usage is TRBV7-6 and J usage is TRBJ2-2, with D maybe TRBD1 (6 bases). Germline V gives CDR1 SGHVS, CDR2 FNYEAQ. The CDR3 has 15 amino acids. Trimming pared 4 bases from V and 2 bases from J, leaving 11 bases between. The CDR3 DNA is TGTGCCAGCAGCTGGCAGGGGTCCAACACCGGGGAGCTGTTTTTT. Translation: CASSWQGSNTGELFF.

V gene TRBV9 combines with J gene TRBJ2-3; D possibly corresponds to TRBD1 (5 bases). CDR3 size: 15 residues. V dropped 7 bases and J dropped 2 bases, with 17 bases sitting between them. Germline V CDR1 and CDR2: SGDLS, YYNGEE. The CDR3, as DNA: TGTGCCAGCGGTGTTTGGGGCCTAAACACAGATACGCAGTATTTT. Translated: CASGVWGLNTDTQYF.

This sequence joins TRBV13 and TRBJ1-1, with TRBD1 matching over 7 bases. The CDR3 loop spans 19 amino acids. The J segment lost 3 bases and the V segment lost 5 bases, leaving 21 bases of the junction unmatched. Germline V CDR1 and CDR2: PRHDT, FYEKMQ (reference sequence). The CDR3 bases are TGTGCCAGCAGCATCTTCCGGACAGGAGGAGGTTCAGGGGACACTGAAGCTTTCTTT. Translation: CASSIFRTGGGSGDTEAFF.